This TCR beta chain came from a study of T cells in Graves' hyperthyroidism and ophthalmopathy. Germline values: CDR1 GTSNPN, CDR2 SVGIG (reference sequence). V lost 1 base and J 6 bases, leaving 16 bases between the germline ends. The CDR3 is 16 amino acids. This clonotype was detected ten times or more. The investigators amplified TCR beta CDR3 regions from RNA transcripts. HTBI primers drove first-round RT-PCR of the TCR CDR3. TCRdb passed the multiplex PCR reads through MiXCR, listing each CDR3 protein once. The sample shows 500,000 to 650,000 distinct CDR3 sequences, 11% to 15% of them seen only once.

The rearrangement uses TRBV30 and TRBJ1-6; a possible D gene is TRBD1 (6 bases). Material for sequencing was blood. The TCR sequence derives from a woman aged 40 to 50 with Graves' hyperthyroidism. The CDR3 here is CAWSGTDLFSNSPLHF. The CDR3 DNA sequence: TGTGCCTGGAGTGGGACAGACCTATTCAGTAATTCACCCCTCCACTTT. Together with reference TRBV30 and TRBJ1-6, the CDR3 gives the full variable domain: SQTIHQWPATLVQPVGSPLSLECTVEGTSNPNLYWYRQAAGRGLQLLFYSVGIGQISSEVPQNLSASRPQDRQFILSSKKLLLSDSGFYLCAWSGTDLFSNSPLHFGNGTRLTVT.